The clone carrying this TCR beta chain was recorded many times. The antigen remains undetermined. J was trimmed by 0 bases and V by 3 bases; bases with no gene match: 8. This CDR3 has 17 amino acids. This sample stems from a study of T cells in Graves' hyperthyroidism and ophthalmopathy. Overall study results and limits: Stable hyperthyroidism was separated from ophthalmopathy by a model based on 13 V-J features. Median prediction lead before ophthalmopathy onset was six to eight months with the model. Most thyroid clonotypes expanded above 0.001 appeared in blood too.

What was amplified from RNA transcripts were TCR beta CDR3 regions. The TCR CDR3 first-round RT-PCR relied on the HTBI primer set. TCRdb analysed the multiplex PCR reads with MiXCR anew, one entry per CDR3 protein. The data show fewer than 450,000 distinct CDR3 sequences, approximately 18% seen once. The source of this sequence is a woman in her 30s with Graves' hyperthyroidism that later progressed to Graves' ophthalmopathy. This chain links TRBV12-3 or TRBV12-4 with TRBJ2-1, with 7 nucleotides matching TRBD2. The sequenced material came from blood. DNA for the CDR3: TGTGCCAGCAGTTTCAGGGCGGGGGTCACCTCCTACAATGAGCAGTTCTTC. Amino acids: CASSFRAGVTSYNEQFF.